One sample yielded the 17 T cell receptor beta chains listed below, sequenced in a study of cytomegalovirus exposure and HLA in healthy donors. PCR employed 60 Vbeta and 13 Jbeta primers. TCRdb's copy holds only in-frame clones and misses some; the assay was immunoSEQ multiplex PCR. The sample gives 150,000 or so clones, around 80% of which show up once; roughly 6.3% is in the top ten. The specimen sequenced was PBMCs. The receptors derive from a male donor in good health and CMV-seropositive.

This clone occurred once. The chain combines TRBV27 with TRBJ2-7; D may be TRBD2 (6 bases). V dropped 4 bases and J dropped 2 bases, with 12 bases sitting between them. CDR1 is MNHEY, CDR2 SMNVEV, per germline (reference sequence). The CDR3 covers 14 residues. The CDR3 protein is CASSWGGETYEQYF. CDR3 in DNA: TGTGCCAGCAGTTGGGGCGGGGAGACCTACGAGCAGTACTTC.

The chain is built from TRBV19 and TRBJ1-6; maybe TRBD1 (5 bases). V lost 3 bases, J lost 7 bases, and 16 bases lay in between. The CDR3 is made up of 16 amino acids. Germline V gene lookup returns CDR1 LNHDA and CDR2 SQIVND (reference sequence). For the CDR3, the DNA is TGTGCCAGTAGTATTCTGACGGGACTCGGGAATTCACCCCTCCACTTT. Translation: CASSILTGLGNSPLHF.

The V and J genes are TRBV5-1 and TRBJ2-1, with 7 bases aligning to TRBD2. V shed 0 bases, J shed 6 bases, and the junction held 6 bases outside the gene matches. CDR1 is SGHRS and CDR2 is YFSETQ in the germline V gene. This CDR3 is built from 15 residues. Here the CDR3 reads CASSLVAGVPNEQFF. The DNA of the CDR3 is TGCGCCAGCAGCTTGGTTGCGGGAGTGCCCAATGAGCAGTTCTTC.

As to this clone: The likely explanation is a read error, given a far larger clone one base away. This chain joins TRBV7-9 and TRBJ2-5; D unresolved. Germline V lookup: CDR1 SEHNR, CDR2 FQNEAQ (reference sequence). The CDR3 has 12 amino acids. The DNA of the CDR3 is TGTTCCAGCAGCCAAGATCGGGTCGCCCCGGACTTC. It yields the protein CSSSQDRVAPDF.

A remark on this clone: Other DNA sequences in this specimen translate into the identical CDR3. The V and J genes are TRBV9 and TRBJ2-5, with TRBD2 matching 13 bases. This CDR3 contains 15 residues. Trimming took 2 bases from V and 4 from J; bases not matched to a gene: 2. Germline loops: CDR1 SGDLS, CDR2 YYNGEE. The CDR3 reads CASSVGLAGVETQYF. CDR3 DNA sequence: TGTGCCAGCAGCGTCGGACTAGCGGGAGTAGAGACCCAGTACTTC.

V and J are TRBV30 and TRBJ2-7; no definite D call. V lost 1 base, J lost 0 bases, and 7 bases lay in between. The CDR3 is made up of 13 amino acids. The germline gives CDR1 GTSNPN, CDR2 SVGIG (reference sequence). CDR3 protein: CAWSGFSSYEQYF. In DNA, the CDR3 is TGTGCCTGGAGTGGGTTTAGCTCCTACGAGCAGTACTTC.

The rearrangement joins TRBV25-1 to TRBJ2-7; 10 bases align to TRBD1. V was clipped by 3 bases and J by 7 bases; unmatched bases: 9. The germline V gene has CDR1 MGHDK and CDR2 SYGVNS. The CDR3 length is 15 residues. CDR3 amino acids: CASSDIGTGDLEQYF. CDR3 sequence (DNA): TGTGCCAGCAGTGATATCGGGACAGGGGATTTAGAGCAGTACTTC.

The V call is TRBV18, the J call TRBJ2-1; 7 nucleotides agree with TRBD1. Germline loops: CDR1 KGHSH, CDR2 LQKENI. This CDR3 has 15 residues. The V and J ends lost 3 bases and 9 bases, in that order; junction bases with no gene match: 11. The CDR3 DNA follows: TGTGCCAGCTCACCCCAGGGGGTTACAGGTTTTGAGCAGTTCTTC. Its protein product is CASSPQGVTGFEQFF.

In its sample, this clone was seen once. The junction shows a germline mismatch at one end, possibly a read error. J is TRBJ2-5 and V is TRBV7-7; 7 bases agree with TRBD2. Germline CDR1 is SSHAT and CDR2 is FNYEAQ (reference sequence). This CDR3 comprises 15 residues. The CDR3 loop reads CASSLKGSGKETQYF. CDR3 in DNA: TGTGCTAGCAGCTTAAAGGGCAGCGGGAAAGAGACCCAGTACTTC.

The V gene is TRBV7-8, the J gene TRBJ2-7; TRBD2 agrees at 7 bases. The CDR3 has 14 amino acids. Germline V lookup: CDR1 SGHVS, CDR2 FQNEAQ. The V segment lost 5 bases and the J segment 5 bases; nucleotides outside the gene matches: 9. The DNA for the CDR3 is TGTGCCAGCAGCGGACGCGGGAGAAGGAACGAGCAGTACTTC. It yields the protein CASSGRGRRNEQYF.

The gene calls are TRBV6-5 and TRBJ2-6; D unresolved. V was pared by 2 bases and J by 1 base, with 9 bases between. Germline lookup yields CDR1 MNHEY and CDR2 SVGAGI. The CDR3 covers 16 residues. CDR3 sequence: CASSYEVPSGANVLTF. CDR3 DNA: TGTGCCAGCAGTTACGAGGTCCCTTCTGGGGCCAACGTCCTGACTTTC.

The J gene is TRBJ2-7, the V gene TRBV6-4, with D hard to call. The CDR3 consists of 13 residues. V was trimmed by 0 bases and J by 2 bases, leaving 5 bases between them. Germline V lookup: CDR1 MRHNA, CDR2 SNTAGT. The CDR3 here is CASSDSDTYEQYF. In DNA, the CDR3 is TGTGCCAGCAGTGACTCAGACACCTACGAGCAGTACTTC.

The rearrangement uses TRBV7-6 and TRBJ2-2, with 8 bases identical to TRBD2. V was pared by 5 bases and J by 4 bases, with 9 bases of the junction left unmatched. Germline V CDR1 and CDR2: SGHVS, FNYEAQ. CDR3 length: 16 residues. The CDR3 nucleotides are TGTGCCAGCAGCGCCTCACCTAGCGGGCGCACCGGGGAGCTGTTTTTT. It codes for CASSASPSGRTGELFF.

The gene calls are TRBV19 and TRBJ1-5; D is uncertain. The length of the CDR3 is 16 residues. The V end was cut by 2 bases, the J end by 4 bases, with 15 bases between. Per germline, CDR1 LNHDA and CDR2 SQIVND (reference sequence). Here the CDR3 reads CASSIKGGRNNQPQHF. In DNA form, the CDR3 reads TGTGCCAGTAGTATAAAAGGAGGGAGGAATAATCAGCCCCAGCATTTT.

The V call is TRBV6-6, the J call TRBJ1-2; 9 bases are a match to TRBD1. This CDR3 region has 16 residues. Germline CDR1 MNHNY, CDR2 SVGAGI (reference sequence). J lost 5 bases, V lost 6 bases, and 13 bases had no gene match. CDR3: CASRDVGQGSYYGYTF. The CDR3 DNA sequence: TGTGCCAGCAGAGACGTGGGACAGGGAAGTTATTATGGCTACACCTTC.

The chain has TRBV27 and TRBJ1-5; D unclear. The ends were cut back, 3 bases at V and 5 bases at J, with 8 bases in the middle. This CDR3 has 13 residues. The V gene's germline CDR1 is MNHEY and CDR2 SMNVEV (reference sequence). CDR3 DNA sequence: TGTGCCAGCAGTTTTGCGCGAGATCAGCCCCAGCATTTT. Translating gives CASSFARDQPQHF.

The chain joins TRBV25-1 to TRBJ1-6, with a possible D match to TRBD1 (5 bases). The CDR3 runs 14 residues. Looked up from germline, CDR1 is MGHDK and CDR2 is SYGVNS. V was cut by 4 bases and J by 7 bases, with 11 bases left in between. CDR3 bases: TGTGCCAGCAGTGTTGACAGACGGAATTCACCCCTCCACTTT. It yields the protein CASSVDRRNSPLHF.